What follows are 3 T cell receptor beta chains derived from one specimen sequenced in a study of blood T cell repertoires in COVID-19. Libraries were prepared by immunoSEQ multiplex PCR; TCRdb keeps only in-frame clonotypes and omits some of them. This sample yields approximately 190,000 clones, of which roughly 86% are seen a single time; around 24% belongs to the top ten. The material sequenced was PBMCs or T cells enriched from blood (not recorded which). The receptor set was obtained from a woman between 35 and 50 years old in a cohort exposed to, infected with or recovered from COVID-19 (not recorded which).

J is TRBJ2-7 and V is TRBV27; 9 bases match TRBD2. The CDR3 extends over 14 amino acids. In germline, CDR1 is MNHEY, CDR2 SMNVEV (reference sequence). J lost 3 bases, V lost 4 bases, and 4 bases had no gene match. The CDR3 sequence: CASSSGLARYEQYF. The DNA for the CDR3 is TGTGCCAGCAGTTCAGGACTAGCGCGCTACGAGCAGTACTTC.

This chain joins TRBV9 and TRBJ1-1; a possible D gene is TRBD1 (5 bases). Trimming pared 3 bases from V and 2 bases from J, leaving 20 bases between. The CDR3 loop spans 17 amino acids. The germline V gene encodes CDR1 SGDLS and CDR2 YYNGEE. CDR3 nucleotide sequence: TGTGCCAGCAGCGAGGGAGGGGTGGGCCGAAGTAACACTGAAGCTTTCTTT. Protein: CASSEGGVGRSNTEAFF.

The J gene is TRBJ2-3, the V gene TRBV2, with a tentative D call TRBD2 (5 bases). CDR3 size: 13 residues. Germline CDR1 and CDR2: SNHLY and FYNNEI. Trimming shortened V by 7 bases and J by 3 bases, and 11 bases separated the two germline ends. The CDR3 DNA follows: TGTGCCAGCAATGGACGGACTACAGATACGCAGTATTTT. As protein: CASNGRTTDTQYF.